What follows are 2 T cell receptor beta chains derived from one specimen sequenced in a study of blood T cell repertoires in COVID-19. Using immunoSEQ multiplex PCR, the repertoire was profiled, and TCRdb retains in-frame clones only, with some absent. Here the sample spans tens of thousands of clones, approximately 76% being singletons. The sequencing input was peripheral blood. The receptor set was obtained from a man aged 70-80 years with active or convalescent COVID-19.

This chain links TRBV3-1 (or the pseudogene TRBV3-2) with TRBJ1-5; D gene ambiguous. This CDR3 has 15 amino acids. Germline V gene sequence: CDR1 LGHDT, CDR2 YNNKEL (reference sequence). V lost 4 bases to trimming and J lost 4 bases, with 14 bases between them. The CDR3 loop reads CASSPLLGRNQPQHF. The CDR3, as DNA: TGTGCCAGCAGCCCCCTCCTGGGCAGAAATCAGCCCCAGCATTTT.

This clone was seen a handful of times. This chain links TRBV2 with TRBJ1-6; 10 bases align to TRBD1. V lost 10 bases, J lost 7 bases, and 10 bases stayed unmatched. This CDR3 comprises 15 residues. From germline, CDR1 is SNHLY and CDR2 FYNNEI. The CDR3 coding sequence is TGTGCCATTCCCTCCCTGGGACAGGGGAATTCACCCCTCCACTTT. The encoded protein is CAIPSLGQGNSPLHF. The whole variable domain, remainder taken from reference TRBV2 and TRBJ1-6, is EPEVTQTPSHQVTQMGQEVILRCVPISNHLYFYWYRQILGQKVEFLVSFYNNEISEKSEIFDDQFSVERPDGSNFTLKIRSTKLEDSAMYFCAIPSLGQGNSPLHFGNGTRLTVT.